This T cell receptor beta chain derives from a study of OX40 agonist ivuxolimab in advanced cancers. Study information: An agonistic human IgG2 monoclonal antibody against OX40 (CD134) was given. Study-level points and caveats: Among the lowest peripheral clonal expansion occurred in 0.1-3.0 mg/kg partial responders.

Only in-frame clones appear in the TCRdb table, and some are missing; sequencing was by immunoSEQ multiplex PCR. The repertoire holds 73,000 or so clones, with 80% to 90% as singletons. CDR3 length equals 15 residues. CDR1 and CDR2 (germline): SGHDT, YYEEEE. V was cut by 0 bases and J by 4 bases, with 11 bases left in between. For this clone: Antigen unknown.

The sample was CD4+ or CD8+ T cells sorted from blood, taken in a trial of the OX40 agonist ivuxolimab. The J gene is TRBJ1-3, the V gene TRBV5-6; D is unclear. This TCR was recovered from an adult with an advanced solid tumor such as melanoma, head and neck, liver or kidney cancer. The CDR3 loop reads CASSLERGSGNTIYF. CDR3 bases: TGTGCCAGCAGCTTGGAGCGGGGAAGCGGAAACACCATATATTTT.